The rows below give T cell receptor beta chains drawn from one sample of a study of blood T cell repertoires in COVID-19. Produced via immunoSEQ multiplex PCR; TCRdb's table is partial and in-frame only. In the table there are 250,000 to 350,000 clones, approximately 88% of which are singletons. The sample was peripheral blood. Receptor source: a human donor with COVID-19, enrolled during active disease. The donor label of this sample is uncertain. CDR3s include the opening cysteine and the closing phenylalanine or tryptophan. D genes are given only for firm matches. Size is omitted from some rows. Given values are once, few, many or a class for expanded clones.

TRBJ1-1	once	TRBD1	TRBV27	CASKTGGRTEAFF	TGTGCCAGCAAGACAGGGGGCAGGACTGAAGCTTTCTTT
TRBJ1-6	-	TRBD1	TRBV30	CAWSVLTGDNSPLHF	TGTGCCTGGAGTGTATTGACAGGGGATAATTCACCCCTCCACTTT
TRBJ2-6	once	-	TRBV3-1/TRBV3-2	CASSHLGGAGANVLTF	TGTGCCAGCAGCCATCTAGGGGGGGCTGGGGCCAACGTCCTGACTTTC
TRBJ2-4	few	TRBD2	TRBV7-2	CASSLAGGSLAKNIQYF	TGTGCCAGCAGCTTAGCGGGGGGGAGCCTAGCCAAAAACATTCAGTACTTC
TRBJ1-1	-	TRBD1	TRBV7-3	CASSVDRGANTEAFF	TGTGCCAGCAGCGTCGACAGGGGCGCTAACACTGAAGCTTTCTTT
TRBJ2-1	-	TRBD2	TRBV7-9	CASSLGLAGALYNEQFF	TGTGCCAGCAGCTTAGGGCTAGCGGGTGCACTTTACAATGAGCAGTTCTTC
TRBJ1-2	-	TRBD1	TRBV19	CASKSGQSAGYTF	TGTGCCAGTAAATCGGGACAGTCGGCTGGCTACACCTTC
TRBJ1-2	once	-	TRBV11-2	CASRIGTSNYGYTF	TGTGCCAGCAGAATAGGGACATCTAACTATGGCTACACCTTC
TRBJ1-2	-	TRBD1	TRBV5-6	CASSLARGLIYGYTF	TGTGCCAGCAGCTTGGCCAGGGGGCTGATCTATGGCTACACCTTC
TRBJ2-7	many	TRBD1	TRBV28	CASNRQGPTGVGEQYF	TGTGCCAGCAATCGACAGGGGCCCACGGGGGTCGGCGAGCAGTACTTC
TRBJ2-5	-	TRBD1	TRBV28	CASSLPSNRGRRETQYF	TGTGCCAGCAGTTTACCCTCCAACAGGGGGCGAAGAGAGACCCAGTACTTC
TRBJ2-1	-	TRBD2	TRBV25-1	CASSYGLGNEQFF	TGTGCCAGCAGCTATGGACTAGGGAATGAGCAGTTCTTC
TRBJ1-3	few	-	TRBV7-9	CASSFQQGGNTIYF	TGTGCCAGCAGCTTTCAACAGGGTGGAAACACCATATATTTT
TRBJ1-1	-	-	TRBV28	CASSLMAVNTEAFF	TGTGCCAGCAGTTTGATGGCGGTGAACACTGAAGCTTTCTTT
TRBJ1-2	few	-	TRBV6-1	CASSDDEGRNYGYTF	TGTGCCAGCAGTGATGATGAGGGGAGGAACTATGGCTACACCTTC
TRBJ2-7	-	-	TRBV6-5	CASSYSITGAFHEQYF	TGTGCCAGCAGTTACTCGATTACAGGCGCTTTTCACGAGCAGTACTTC
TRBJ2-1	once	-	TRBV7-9	CASSLVGGGTRGYNEQFF	TGTGCCAGCAGCTTAGTTGGCGGCGGGACCCGGGGATACAATGAGCAGTTCTTC
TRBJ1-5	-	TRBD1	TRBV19	CASSIDRGNQPQHF	TGTGCCAGTAGTATAGACAGGGGGAATCAGCCCCAGCATTTT
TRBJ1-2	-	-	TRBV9	CASSVEPGDDNYGYTF	TGTGCCAGCAGCGTAGAGCCAGGGGACGACAACTATGGCTACACCTTC
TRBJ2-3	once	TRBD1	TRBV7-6	CASSFRRGLTDTQYF	TGTGCCAGCAGCTTTCGCAGGGGGCTCACAGATACGCAGTATTTT